This T cell receptor (beta chain) was captured in a study of control samples from healthy donors and cancer patients. Sequencing was performed with immunoSEQ multiplex PCR; in TCRdb, only in-frame clones are kept and a portion is missing. Among about 140,000 clones listed, about 90% were seen once. This clone was observed once. There are 16 residues in the CDR3. Looked up from germline, CDR1 is SNHLY and CDR2 is FYNNEI. V lost 0 bases, J lost 3 bases, and 13 bases lay in between. The chain has TRBV2 and TRBJ2-3; TRBD2 might be the D (6 bases). This TCR derives from a man between 18 and 29 years old in good health. Material for sequencing was blood. Here the CDR3 reads CASSEARRGSTDTQYF. In DNA form, the CDR3 reads TGTGCCAGCAGTGAAGCGCGGCGGGGCTCGACAGATACGCAGTATTTT.